This paragraph covers one T cell receptor beta chain sequence. Produced via immunoSEQ multiplex PCR; TCRdb's table is partial and in-frame only. The sample includes 25,000 to 35,000 clones, more than 80% of them seen just once. This sample was included in a study of T cell changes during pregnancy in multiple sclerosis. Trimming cost V 7 bases and J 7 bases, with 15 bases left between them. Looked up from germline, CDR1 is SEHNR and CDR2 is FQNEAQ (reference sequence). The CDR3 sequence is 13 residues long. The specimen comprised CD8+ T cells from peripheral blood mononuclear cells, sampled before pregnancy. The V and J genes are TRBV7-9 and TRBJ2-3; perhaps TRBD1 as D (6 bases). The receptor comes from a female donor with multiple sclerosis, enrolled in a pregnancy study. The CDR3 is CASTGQRENTQYF. CDR3 nucleotide sequence: TGTGCCAGCACTGGACAGAGGGAAAATACGCAGTATTTT.